The rows below give T cell receptor beta chains drawn from one sample of a study of identical twins. TCRdb re-called the 5' RACE reads through MiXCR, storing one row per CDR3 protein. This sample has 400,000 to 500,000 distinct CDR3 sequences, with 13% to 15% found just once. A further study also used this sample, focusing on yellow fever vaccine responses in identical twins.

Sequencing was done on a sample of CD4+ T cells sorted from blood. These TCRs come from a young woman in good health. Each CDR3 is given with its conserved first and last residue. D genes are given only for firm matches. Clone size is stated in some rows and not others, as once, few, many or a class when expanded.

>few|TRBJ2-5|TRBD1|TRBV24-1
CATSEPGTGTQETQYF
TGTGCCACCAGTGAGCCCGGGACAGGGACTCAAGAGACCCAGTACTTC
>many|TRBJ2-2|NA|TRBV20-1
CSAKRGDNTGELFF
TGCAGTGCTAAAAGGGGAGATAACACCGGGGAGCTGTTTTTT
>few|TRBJ2-3|TRBD2|TRBV14
CASSQVSGGARADTQYF
TGTGCCAGCAGCCAAGTGAGCGGGGGGGCAAGAGCAGATACGCAGTATTTT
>many|TRBJ1-2|NA|TRBV5-1
CASSPDVANYGYTF
TGCGCCAGCAGCCCGGACGTAGCTAACTATGGCTACACCTTC
>few|TRBJ2-2|TRBD1|TRBV5-1
CASSLAWTGGTGELFF
TGCGCCAGCAGCTTGGCGTGGACAGGGGGCACCGGGGAGCTGTTTTTT
>few|TRBJ1-1|NA|TRBV10-1
CASSESTKSTTEAFF
TGCGCCAGCAGTGAGTCGACAAAAAGCACCACTGAAGCTTTCTTT
>NA|TRBJ2-5|NA|TRBV3-1
CASSLGTGMQETQYF
TGTGCCAGCAGCCTAGGAACTGGGATGCAAGAGACCCAGTACTTC
>few|TRBJ2-1|NA|TRBV15
CATSILGGISYNEQFF
TGTGCCACCAGCATACTCGGGGGCATATCCTACAATGAGCAGTTCTTC
>once|TRBJ2-1|NA|TRBV5-4
CASSLARDSYNEQFF
TGTGCCAGCAGCTTGGCGCGGGACTCCTACAATGAGCAGTTCTTC
>few|TRBJ1-1|NA|TRBV29-1
CSVDSGNTEAFF
TGCAGCGTTGACTCAGGGAACACTGAAGCTTTCTTT
>few|TRBJ2-5|TRBD2|TRBV27
CASRRAGGLQETQYF
TGTGCCAGCAGGAGAGCGGGGGGGCTCCAAGAGACCCAGTACTTC
>many|TRBJ2-7|NA|TRBV10-3
CAIRQTSPSYEQYF
TGTGCCATCAGACAAACGTCCCCCTCCTACGAGCAGTACTTC
>few|TRBJ1-6|NA|TRBV5-1
CASSSSTEPNSPLHF
TGCGCCAGCAGCTCGTCGACAGAGCCCAATTCACCCCTCCACTTT
>NA|TRBJ2-1|NA|TRBV15
CATSNPGGGYYNEQFF
TGTGCCACCAGCAACCCAGGGGGGGGATACTACAATGAGCAGTTCTTC
>NA|TRBJ1-6|TRBD1|TRBV5-1
CASSLATGQAYNSPLHF
TGCGCCAGCAGCTTGGCTACGGGACAGGCCTATAATTCACCCCTCCACTTT